The clone carrying this TCR beta chain came up many times. The antigen remains unidentified. Unique molecular identifiers were added to individual cDNA molecules. A single record per CDR3 protein comes from TCRdb applying MiXCR to the 5' RACE reads. The top ten clones hold roughly 20% of a sample with tens of thousands of distinct CDR3 sequences, around 9% of them seen once. This entry comes from a study of early T cells in non-severe SARS-CoV-2 infection. Looking at the study overall: Sequenced bulk RNA came from whole blood that was unsorted, and chains were unpaired. Notes on the study in general: The VDJdb matching leaned toward anti-spike CD8 responses and overlooked private and CD4 specificities.

V trimming: 5 bases; J trimming: 5 bases; junction bases outside the gene matches: 12. Looked up from germline, CDR1 is KGHSH and CDR2 is LQKENI. This CDR3 spans 18 amino acids. The rearrangement links TRBV18 to TRBJ2-3, with TRBD2 matching 14 bases. The specimen was whole blood. The clonotype was recovered from an adult who was a healthcare worker with PCR-confirmed SARS-CoV-2 infection or an uninfected control (not recorded which). CDR3 DNA: TGTGCCAGCTCATCCTCGTGGGGACTAGCGGGGGTGCAAGATACGCAGTATTTT. Protein: CASSSSWGLAGVQDTQYF.